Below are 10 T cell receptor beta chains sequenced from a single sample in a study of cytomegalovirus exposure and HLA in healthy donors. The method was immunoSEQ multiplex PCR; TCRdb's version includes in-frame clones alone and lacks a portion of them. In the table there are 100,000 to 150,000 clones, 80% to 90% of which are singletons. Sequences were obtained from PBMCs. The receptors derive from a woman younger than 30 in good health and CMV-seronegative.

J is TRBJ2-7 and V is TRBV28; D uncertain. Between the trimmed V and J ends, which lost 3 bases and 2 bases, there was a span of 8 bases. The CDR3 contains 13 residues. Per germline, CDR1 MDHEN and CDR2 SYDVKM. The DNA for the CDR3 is TGTGCCAGCAGTTTCCCCAAAACCTACGAGCAGTACTTC. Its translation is CASSFPKTYEQYF.

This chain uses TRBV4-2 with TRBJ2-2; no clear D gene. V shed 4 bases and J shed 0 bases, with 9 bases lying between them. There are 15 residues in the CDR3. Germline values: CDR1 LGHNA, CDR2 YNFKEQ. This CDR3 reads CASSPRTSNTGELFF. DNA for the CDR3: TGTGCCAGCAGCCCGAGAACCTCGAACACCGGGGAGCTGTTTTTT.

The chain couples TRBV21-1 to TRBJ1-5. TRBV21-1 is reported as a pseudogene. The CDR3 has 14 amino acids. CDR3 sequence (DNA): TGTGCCAGCAGCACCTTGGAAGCGGATCAGCCCCAGCATTTT. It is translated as CASSTLEADQPQHF.

In DNA, the CDR3 is TGCGCCAGCAGGCCAGGGACAGGGGGTAGAGAAAAACTGTTTTTT. Its protein product is CASRPGTGGREKLFF. J is TRBJ1-4 and V is TRBV10-2; 11 nucleotides match TRBD1. The CDR3 has 15 amino acids. Trimming at V came to 6 bases and at J to 8 bases, leaving 8 bases not matched to a gene. CDR1 is WSHSY, CDR2 SAAADI, per germline.

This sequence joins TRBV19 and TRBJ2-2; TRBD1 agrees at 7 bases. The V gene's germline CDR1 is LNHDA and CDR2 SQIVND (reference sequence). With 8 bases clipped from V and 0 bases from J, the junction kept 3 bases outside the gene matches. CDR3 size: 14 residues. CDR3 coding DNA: TGTGCCAGTTGGGGACAGACGAACACCGGGGAGCTGTTTTTT. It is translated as CASWGQTNTGELFF.

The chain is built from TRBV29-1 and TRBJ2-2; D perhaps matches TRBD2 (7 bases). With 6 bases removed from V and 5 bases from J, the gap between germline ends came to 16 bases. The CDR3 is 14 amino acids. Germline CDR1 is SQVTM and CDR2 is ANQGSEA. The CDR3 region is CSVAGGLVTGELFF. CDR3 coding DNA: TGCAGCGTGGCCGGGGGGCTGGTAACCGGGGAGCTGTTTTTT.

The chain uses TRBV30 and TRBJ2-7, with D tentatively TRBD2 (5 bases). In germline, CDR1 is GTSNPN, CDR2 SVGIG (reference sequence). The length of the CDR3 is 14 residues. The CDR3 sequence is CAASWQALFYEQYV. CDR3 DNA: TGTGCTGCTAGCTGGCAGGCCCTCTTCTACGAGCAGTACGTC.

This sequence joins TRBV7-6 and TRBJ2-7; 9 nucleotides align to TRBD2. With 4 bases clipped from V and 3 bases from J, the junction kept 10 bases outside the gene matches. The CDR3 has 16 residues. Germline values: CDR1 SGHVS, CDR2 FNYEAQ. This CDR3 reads CASSSDLAGVNYEQYF. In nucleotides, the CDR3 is TGTGCCAGCAGCTCAGACTTAGCGGGAGTAAACTACGAGCAGTACTTC.

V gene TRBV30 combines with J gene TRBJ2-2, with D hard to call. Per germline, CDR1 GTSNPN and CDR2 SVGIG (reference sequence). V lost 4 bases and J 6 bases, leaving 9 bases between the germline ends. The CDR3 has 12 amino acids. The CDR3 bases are TGTGCCTGGACGAGGATGGCCGGGGAGCTGTTTTTT. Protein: CAWTRMAGELFF.

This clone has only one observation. For the CDR3, the DNA is TGTGCCAGCAGCTTGACACAGGGCTCCGAGCCCCAGCATTTT. It specifies CASSLTQGSEPQHF. This rearrangement joins TRBV7-2 to TRBJ1-5; TRBD1 might be the D (6 bases). Per germline, CDR1 SGHTA and CDR2 FQGNSA. CDR3 length equals 14 residues. Deletions cut 3 bases from V and 8 bases from J, with 14 bases between.